The clone carrying this TCR beta chain came up many times. Its antigen is currently unknown. TCR beta libraries were built with iRepertoire HTBI primers and Arm-PCR of CDR3 regions. TCRdb recomputed calls from the multiplex PCR reads with MiXCR, one row per CDR3 protein. The sample lists over 350,000 distinct CDR3 sequences, around 13% occurring once. V was trimmed by 7 bases and J by 0 bases, leaving 16 bases between them. CDR1 and CDR2 (germline): SQVTM, ANQGSEA. The CDR3 is 14 amino acids. The sample belongs to a study of regulatory T cells in long-lasting Graves disease. Background on the study: Graves' patients, diagnosed recently, had received antithyroid drugs under 3 months. Study-wide results and caveats: Sampling was limited to peripheral blood rather than thyroid tissue.

Time point noted: newly diagnosed GD, antithyroid drugs for less than 3 months. PBMC-extracted RNA yielded the TCR library. Diagnosis followed American Thyroid Association guidelines for Graves' disease. The same data also went into a second study, on T cells in Graves' hyperthyroidism and ophthalmopathy. That report notes: In the first-round RT-PCR of the TCR CDR3, the HTBI primer set was used.

The V call is TRBV29-1, the J call TRBJ2-7; D gene unclear. This sequence originates from a woman aged 50 to 60 with Graves disease. Sample: peripheral blood mononuclear cells (PBMCs), taken at new diagnosis, from a patient treated with antithyroid drugs. The CDR3 region has the DNA TGCAGCGACGAGGTTCACGGTCCCTCCTACGAGCAGTACTTC. The encoded protein is CSDEVHGPSYEQYF.